The clone carrying this T cell receptor (beta chain) was detected a few times. The treatment is: 15 to 20 received Ad26.COV2.S at low or high dose, single or two shots; several received placebo; per-sample allocation not given. Specimens were obtained on day 63 following the first vaccine or placebo injection. This sample was included in a study of Ad26.COV2.S vaccination and SARS-CoV-2 variants. Profiling relied on immunoSEQ multiplex PCR, and the TCRdb table lists in-frame clones only, not all of them. The table includes about 410,000 clones, around 92% detected once. The CDR3 is 13 residues long. With 5 bases removed from V and 3 bases from J, the gap between germline ends came to 10 bases. Germline lookup yields CDR1 SEHNR and CDR2 FQNEAQ (reference sequence).

The TCR was taken from a person between 18 and 59 years old who received the Ad26.COV2.S COVID-19 vaccine or a placebo. The chain is built from TRBV7-9 and TRBJ1-1; D is unresolved. Source: peripheral blood, taken in a trial of Ad26.COV2.S vaccine versus placebo. CDR3 sequence reads: CASSTQPHTEAFF. CDR3 DNA: TGTGCCAGCAGCACACAGCCCCACACTGAAGCTTTCTTT.